This TCR beta chain was profiled in a study of control samples from healthy donors and cancer patients. This CDR3 has 12 amino acids. The V end was cut by 8 bases, the J end by 3 bases, with 7 bases between. In germline, CDR1 is SEHNR, CDR2 FQNEAQ (reference sequence). Assay used: immunoSEQ multiplex PCR; TCRdb lists only in-frame clones, some missing. The sample contains 150,000 or so clones, just over 85% of which appear only once. This rearrangement joins TRBV7-9 to TRBJ1-4; D is uncertain. The TCR comes from a woman in her 30s in good health. Sequencing was performed on blood. The CDR3 protein is CASGPPNEKLFF. In DNA, the CDR3 is TGTGCCAGCGGGCCCCCTAATGAAAAACTGTTTTTT.